By sample fraction, the clone carrying this TCR beta chain is large. The data stem from a study of circulating CD8 cells and anti-PD-1 response in melanoma. From live CD3+CD8+TCRalphabeta+ cells, four PD-1 and/or TIGIT subsets were sorted. The QIAseq Immune Repertoire TCR panel built the libraries from roughly 16 ng of total RNA. TCRdb re-derived calls from the reads in MiXCR, one entry per CDR3 protein. This sample has about 270 distinct CDR3 sequences, with 10% to 13% found just once. CDR3 size: 12 residues. V gave up 4 bases and J gave up 5 bases, with 6 bases separating them. The germline V gene has CDR1 MNHEY and CDR2 SMNVEV (reference sequence).

This receptor was identified in a human donor with melanoma. Sequenced material: CD8+ T cells from PBMCs, taken at baseline or after one month of anti-PD-1 therapy (not recorded which). The V gene is TRBV27, the J gene TRBJ2-1; D ambiguous. The chain's CDR3 is CASSSTDNEQFF. The CDR3 DNA follows: TGTGCCAGCAGTTCCACAGACAATGAGCAGTTCTTC.